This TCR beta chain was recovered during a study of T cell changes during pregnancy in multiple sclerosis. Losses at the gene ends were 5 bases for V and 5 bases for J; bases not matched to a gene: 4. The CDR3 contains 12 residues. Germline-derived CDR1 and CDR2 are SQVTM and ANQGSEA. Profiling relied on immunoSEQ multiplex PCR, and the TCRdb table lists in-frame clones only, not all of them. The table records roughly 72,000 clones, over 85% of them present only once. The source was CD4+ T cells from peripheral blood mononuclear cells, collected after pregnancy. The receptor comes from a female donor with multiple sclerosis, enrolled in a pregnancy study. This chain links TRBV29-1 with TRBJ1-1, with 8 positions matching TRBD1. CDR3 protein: CSVLQGGTEAFF. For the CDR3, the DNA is TGCAGCGTTTTACAGGGGGGGACTGAAGCTTTCTTT. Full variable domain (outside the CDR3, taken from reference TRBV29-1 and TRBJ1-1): SAVISQKPSRDICQRGTSLTIQCQVDSQVTMMFWYRQQPGQSLTLIATANQGSEATYESGFVIDKFPISRPNLTFSTLTVSNMSPEDSSIYLCSVLQGGTEAFFGQGTRLTVV.